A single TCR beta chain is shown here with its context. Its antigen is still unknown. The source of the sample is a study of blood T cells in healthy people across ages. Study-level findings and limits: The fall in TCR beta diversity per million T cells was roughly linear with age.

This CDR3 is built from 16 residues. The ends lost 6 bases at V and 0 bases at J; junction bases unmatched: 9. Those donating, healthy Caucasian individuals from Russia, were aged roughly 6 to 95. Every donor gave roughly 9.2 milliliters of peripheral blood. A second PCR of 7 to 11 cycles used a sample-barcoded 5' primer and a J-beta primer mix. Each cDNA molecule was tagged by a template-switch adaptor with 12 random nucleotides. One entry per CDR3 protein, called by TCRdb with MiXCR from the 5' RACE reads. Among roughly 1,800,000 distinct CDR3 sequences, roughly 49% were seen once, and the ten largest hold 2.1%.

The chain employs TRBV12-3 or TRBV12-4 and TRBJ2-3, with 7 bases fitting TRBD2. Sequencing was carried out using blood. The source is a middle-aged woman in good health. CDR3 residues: CASSLLGRTSTDTQYF. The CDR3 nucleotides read TGTGCCAGCAGCCTCCTCGGGAGGACTAGCACAGATACGCAGTATTTT.